These 12 T cell receptor beta chains came from one sample sequenced in a study of blood T cells in healthy people across ages. The use of a sample-barcoded 5' primer and a J-beta primer mix characterized a second PCR of roughly 6 to 11 cycles. Each CDR3 protein is one row after TCRdb ran MiXCR on the 5' RACE reads. Seen here are 500,000 to 650,000 distinct CDR3 sequences, over 25% observed once, and the top ten hold under 4.5%. The data were also submitted as part of a second study, on T cells of mothers and their children.

The sequencing input was blood. The receptors were gathered from a boy younger than 10 in good health.

This clonotype was seen only a few times. The rearrangement joins TRBV20-1 to TRBJ2-5; 7 positions agree with TRBD1. This CDR3 is 13 amino acids long. Per the germline V gene, CDR1 is DFQATT and CDR2 is SNEGSKA (reference sequence). With 6 bases clipped from V and 2 bases from J, the junction kept 6 bases outside the gene matches. CDR3 loop: CSAERDRQETQYF. CDR3 in DNA: TGCAGTGCCGAGAGGGACAGACAAGAGACCCAGTACTTC.

V and J are TRBV3-1 and TRBJ2-2; 10 nucleotides line up with TRBD1. Germline values: CDR1 LGHDT, CDR2 YNNKEL (reference sequence). The CDR3 runs 14 residues. V was clipped by 8 bases and J by 7 bases; unmatched bases: 7. This CDR3 reads CASRLTGGDGELFF. The CDR3 DNA is TGTGCCAGCCGATTGACAGGGGGCGACGGGGAGCTGTTTTTT.

J is TRBJ2-1 and V is TRBV15; TRBD1 matches at 7 bases. CDR1 is LNHNV, CDR2 YYDKDF, per germline (reference sequence). CDR3 length equals 17 residues. Trimming cost V 2 bases and J 10 bases; bases outside gene matches: 17. The CDR3 protein is CATSRSYLGTALNEQFF. In DNA form, the CDR3 reads TGTGCCACCAGCAGATCATACCTCGGGACAGCTTTAAACGAGCAGTTCTTC.

This clonotype was seen more than once but under ten times. V usage is TRBV27 and J usage is TRBJ1-1; D is undetermined. The ends were cut back, 7 bases at V and 2 bases at J, with 11 bases in the middle. Per the germline V gene, CDR1 is MNHEY and CDR2 is SMNVEV (reference sequence). The CDR3 is made up of 13 amino acids. CDR3 residues: CASKKDLNTEAFF. The DNA of the CDR3 is TGTGCCAGCAAAAAGGACCTCAACACTGAAGCTTTCTTT.

Notes on this clonotype: No conserved phenylalanine or tryptophan is present at the end of the CDR3, so a read error is the likely explanation. Because the CDR3's place on the DNA is in doubt, the DNA is left out and the CDR3 is given as listed by TCRdb. This chain links TRBV21-1 with TRBJ2-7; the DNA was not compared with TRBD1, the D call given in the table. TRBV21-1 is a documented pseudogene. The CDR3 is 14 residues long, ends included. The CDR3 reads CASSKSDIPGRVLC.

This rearrangement joins TRBV15 to TRBJ2-3, with D possibly being TRBD2 (6 bases). This CDR3 region has 14 residues. Trimming left V 5 bases short and J 4 bases short, with 13 bases between. The germline V gene encodes CDR1 LNHNV and CDR2 YYDKDF (reference sequence). CDR3 coding DNA: TGTGCCACCAGCCCGGGAGTAGATCCAGATACGCAGTATTTT. As protein: CATSPGVDPDTQYF.

This clonotype came up a few times. V usage is TRBV5-1 and J usage is TRBJ1-1; tentatively, D is TRBD1 (6 bases). CDR1 is SGHRS, CDR2 YFSETQ, per germline. V dropped 0 bases and J dropped 5 bases, with 17 bases sitting between them. CDR3 length equals 16 residues. The CDR3 spells CASSLDPTGVGTEAFF. The CDR3 nucleotides read TGCGCCAGCAGCTTGGATCCGACAGGTGTGGGGACTGAAGCTTTCTTT.

This sequence joins TRBV7-3 and TRBJ2-3; perhaps TRBD1 as D (6 bases). CDR1 SGHTA and CDR2 FQGTGA come from the germline V gene. The CDR3 consists of 18 residues. V lost 1 base to trimming and J lost 2 bases, with 19 bases between them. The CDR3 DNA follows: TGTGCCAGCAGCTTAAGTGCTGGGGGTGGGGGCTTCACAGATACGCAGTATTTT. This codes for CASSLSAGGGGFTDTQYF.

This clonotype was detected ten times or more. The chain carries TRBV20-1 and TRBJ1-4; 12 bases are a match to TRBD1. Trimming removed 3 bases from V and 8 bases from J; junction bases left unmatched: 4. Per the germline V gene, CDR1 is DFQATT and CDR2 is SNEGSKA (reference sequence). The CDR3 contains 14 residues. DNA for the CDR3: TGCAGTGCTAGCATCGGGACAGGGGGCGAAAAACTGTTTTTT. It is translated as CSASIGTGGEKLFF.

The gene calls are TRBV12-3 or TRBV12-4 and TRBJ1-2; D not resolved. Trimming removed 6 bases from V and 7 bases from J, with 12 bases in between. This CDR3 spans 12 amino acids. Here the CDR3 DNA reads TGTGCCAGCAGGCCCAGTCGGAGTGGCTACACCTTC. Residues: CASRPSRSGYTF.

This clonotype has only a few counts. The chain links TRBV29-1 to TRBJ2-7; TRBD1 is a possible D gene (6 bases). Germline V gene sequence: CDR1 SQVTM, CDR2 ANQGSEA. The ends were cut back, 1 base at V and 7 bases at J, with 11 bases in the middle. There are 12 residues in the CDR3. The CDR3 sequence is CSVEGGQSEQYF. The CDR3, as DNA: TGCAGCGTTGAAGGGGGACAAAGTGAGCAGTACTTC.

The J gene is TRBJ2-3, the V gene TRBV7-9; 7 nucleotides agree with TRBD2. Per germline, CDR1 SEHNR and CDR2 FQNEAQ (reference sequence). The CDR3 runs to 17 residues. V was clipped by 4 bases and J by 2 bases; unmatched bases: 12. CDR3 sequence (DNA): TGTGCCAGCAGCTCCCTGACTAGCAGGAGGCCCACAGATACGCAGTATTTT. Translated, it gives CASSSLTSRRPTDTQYF.